This is a list of T cell receptor beta chains from one sample in a study of blood T cell repertoires in COVID-19. TCRdb's copy holds only in-frame clones and misses some; the assay was immunoSEQ multiplex PCR. The sample shows approximately 310,000 clones, roughly 91% of them seen only once. Sequencing was performed on peripheral blood. Receptors were obtained from a man aged 45-65 years with active or convalescent COVID-19. The CDR3 runs from the conserved cysteine through the conserved F or W. Each record gives: CDR3 DNA, CDR3 protein, CDR3 length, D gene, V gene, clone size, J gene. The D gene is left open where the match is weak. Rows give clone size only sometimes, using once, few, many, or a class for an expanded clone.

TGTGCCAGCAGCCCCCGGGACAGCTACGAGCAGTACTTC	CASSPRDSYEQYF	13	TRBD1	TRBV5-6	.	TRBJ2-7
TGTGCTAGCAGCTTGGGCAGGGATGAGACCCAGTACTTC	CASSLGRDETQYF	13	.	TRBV7-7	.	TRBJ2-5
TGTGCCAGTAGTATCAGGTGGGACAGGGGAGAAGGTGAGCAGTTCTTC	CASSIRWDRGEGEQFF	16	TRBD1	TRBV19	.	TRBJ2-1
TGTGCCAGCAGTTTTTTTCGGACAGGGCTTGGGCCCCAGCATTTT	CASSFFRTGLGPQHF	15	TRBD1	TRBV28	once	TRBJ1-5
TGTGCCAGCAGCTTAACAGGGCAGCCCCAGCATTTT	CASSLTGQPQHF	12	.	TRBV7-9	.	TRBJ1-5
TGTGCCTGCCGACAGTTACGCTCACCCCTCCACTTT	CACRQLRSPLHF	12	.	TRBV30	.	TRBJ1-6
TGCGCCAGCAGCGTCCCTAGCTTCAATGAGCAGTTCTTC	CASSVPSFNEQFF	13	.	TRBV5-1	.	TRBJ2-1
TGTGCCAGCAGTTACTCATCGGTTTTCACCGGGGAGCTGTTTTTT	CASSYSSVFTGELFF	15	.	TRBV6-2/TRBV6-3	.	TRBJ2-2
TGTGCCAGCAGTCGCGGGGGGGGACGTCAGCCCCAGCATTTT	CASSRGGGRQPQHF	14	.	TRBV6-2/TRBV6-3	.	TRBJ1-5
TGTGCCAGCAGTGCTTTAGCGGGAGCCGGGACAGATACGCAGTATTTT	CASSALAGAGTDTQYF	16	TRBD2	TRBV6-4	few	TRBJ2-3
TGCGCCAGCAGCCTATTTCAGGGGGATACGCAGTATTTT	CASSLFQGDTQYF	13	.	TRBV5-1	.	TRBJ2-3
TGTGCCAGCAGCTTAGAACAGGGGATAATCAATGAGCAGTTCTTC	CASSLEQGIINEQFF	15	TRBD1	TRBV11-1	.	TRBJ2-1
TGTGCCAGCAGGCAACAGGACGGAAACACCATATATTTT	CASRQQDGNTIYF	13	.	TRBV2	once	TRBJ1-3
TGTGCCTGGGGTAGGGGTTATAGCACAGATACGCAGTATTTT	CAWGRGYSTDTQYF	14	.	TRBV30	.	TRBJ2-3
TGTGCCAGCAGCCCTCCGGGACTAGCGGGAGGACCTAACACCGGGGAGCTGTTTTTT	CASSPPGLAGGPNTGELFF	19	TRBD2	TRBV4-2	.	TRBJ2-2
TGCGCCAGCAGCCTGGACCCTTCGGGTCAGCCCCAGCATTTT	CASSLDPSGQPQHF	14	.	TRBV5-1	.	TRBJ1-5
TGTGCCAGCAGCCCCGGACTAGCGGGGGGGGAGACCCAGTACTTC	CASSPGLAGGETQYF	15	TRBD2	TRBV3-1/TRBV3-2	once	TRBJ2-5
TGTGCCAGCAGCTTGGGTACTAGCGGGACCACAGATACGCAGTATTTT	CASSLGTSGTTDTQYF	16	TRBD2	TRBV7-8	.	TRBJ2-3
TGTGCCAGCAGCTTAATGGGTACGCAGGGGAATTCACCCCTCCACTTT	CASSLMGTQGNSPLHF	16	.	TRBV7-3	.	TRBJ1-6
TGCGCCAGCAGCCGGGTTCCGGACAGTAACACTGAAGCTTTCTTT	CASSRVPDSNTEAFF	15	.	TRBV5-1	.	TRBJ1-1
TGTGCCAGCAGCCAGGGGCAGAACACTGAAGCTTTCTTT	CASSQGQNTEAFF	13	.	TRBV3-1/TRBV3-2	.	TRBJ1-1
TGTGCCAGCAGTCCCCAGACAGGGGCAGGGACTGAAGCTTTCTTT	CASSPQTGAGTEAFF	15	TRBD1	TRBV28	.	TRBJ1-1
TGTGCCAGTACCCCCCAGACAGCCCTGAACACTGAAGCTTTCTTT	CASTPQTALNTEAFF	15	.	TRBV19	.	TRBJ1-1
TGTGCCAGCAGCTTTTCTCCGGACAGCTCCTACGAGCAGTACTTC	CASSFSPDSSYEQYF	15	.	TRBV7-2	.	TRBJ2-7
TGTGCCAGCAGTCCGGGACAGGGGATTCACGAGCAGTACTTC	CASSPGQGIHEQYF	14	TRBD1	TRBV27	.	TRBJ2-7
TGTGCCAGCAGCTTGGACAGCTACAATGAGCAGTTCTTC	CASSLDSYNEQFF	13	.	TRBV7-3	.	TRBJ2-1
TGTGCCTGGAGTTACGGGAGTAATGAAAAACTGTTTTTT	CAWSYGSNEKLFF	13	.	TRBV30	.	TRBJ1-4
TGTGCCAGCTCCCAAGACCCCCCAGCGTTGTATTTT	CASSQDPPALYF	12	.	TRBV18	.	TRBJ2-3
TGTGCCAGCAGCTTAGGACAGTTTAATGAAAAACTGTTTTTT	CASSLGQFNEKLFF	14	.	TRBV7-2	.	TRBJ1-4
TGTGCCAGCAGTCCCCCGGGCAGCGGGAGCGGGGGTGAGCAGTTCTTC	CASSPPGSGSGGEQFF	16	TRBD2	TRBV28	.	TRBJ2-1
TGCGCCAGCAGCCAAGATGGGGGGGGATATCAGCCCCAGCATTTT	CASSQDGGGYQPQHF	15	.	TRBV4-1	few	TRBJ1-5
TGTGCCAGTAGTATGAAACCGCGAGAGACCCAGTACTTC	CASSMKPRETQYF	13	.	TRBV19	.	TRBJ2-5
TGTGCCAGCAGCTTCACCCCCGGGAACACTGAAGCTTTCTTT	CASSFTPGNTEAFF	14	.	TRBV7-8	.	TRBJ1-1
TGTGCCAGCAGTCGGGGGGATTTAATGAACACTGAAGCTTTCTTT	CASSRGDLMNTEAFF	15	.	TRBV27	.	TRBJ1-1
TGTGCCAGCAGTTTAGACAGGGTGAGTTCACCCCTCCACTTT	CASSLDRVSSPLHF	14	TRBD1	TRBV28	.	TRBJ1-6
TGTGCCAGCTCGCCGGGTGCTAGGTCCTCAGATACGCAGTATTTT	CASSPGARSSDTQYF	15	.	TRBV18	.	TRBJ2-3
TGTGCCAGCAGCGTACGCGGGGGAGAAAAACTGTTTTTT	CASSVRGGEKLFF	13	.	TRBV9	.	TRBJ1-4
TGTGCCAGCAGTGCCCAGCGGGAGGCGGCCTACGAGCAGTACTTC	CASSAQREAAYEQYF	15	TRBD2	TRBV25-1	.	TRBJ2-7
TGTGCCTGGGGACAGCCGGGCAACGTCCTGACTTTC	CAWGQPGNVLTF	12	.	TRBV30	.	TRBJ2-6
TGTGCCAGCAGTCACGCACAGGGACCAGATACGCAGTATTTT	CASSHAQGPDTQYF	14	.	TRBV28	.	TRBJ2-3
TGTGCCAGCAGCCGAGCCGAGCGGGGAGATACGCAGTATTTT	CASSRAERGDTQYF	14	TRBD2	TRBV7-9	.	TRBJ2-3
TGTGCCAGCAGCGTAGCCGGGACTCTCAACAATGAGCAGTTCTTC	CASSVAGTLNNEQFF	15	.	TRBV9	.	TRBJ2-1
TGTGCCAGCAGCGTAGTGGGACAGCGGAACACCGGGGAGCTGTTTTTT	CASSVVGQRNTGELFF	16	TRBD1	TRBV9	.	TRBJ2-2
TGTGCCAGCACCCTGACAGGGGGCAGGGCCGGGGAGCTGTTTTTT	CASTLTGGRAGELFF	15	TRBD1	TRBV2	.	TRBJ2-2
TGTGCCAGCTCACCACTTATAGCGGGAGTTAACACCGGGGAGCTGTTTTTT	CASSPLIAGVNTGELFF	17	TRBD2	TRBV18	.	TRBJ2-2
TGTGCCAGCAGTTACCAGAACAGGGGATCGGGCAATCAGCCCCAGCATTTT	CASSYQNRGSGNQPQHF	17	TRBD1	TRBV6-2/TRBV6-3	.	TRBJ1-5
TGTGCCAGCAGCCAAGACAGGGTGGTGGGCTACACCTTC	CASSQDRVVGYTF	13	.	TRBV3-1/TRBV3-2	.	TRBJ1-2
TGTGCCTGGAGTCGCGAGACAGGGCCCCCGAACACCGGGGAGCTGTTTTTT	CAWSRETGPPNTGELFF	17	TRBD1	TRBV30	.	TRBJ2-2
TGTGCCAGCAGCGGAGGACTAGCGAAAACAAATGAGCAGTTCTTC	CASSGGLAKTNEQFF	15	TRBD2	TRBV7-8	.	TRBJ2-1
TGTGCCAGCAGTTCTTTCTACGAGCAGTACTTC	CASSSFYEQYF	11	.	TRBV28	.	TRBJ2-7
TGTGCCAGCAGTTTTTATCTAGGGGGAACGGGTCAGCCCCAGCATTTT	CASSFYLGGTGQPQHF	16	.	TRBV28	few	TRBJ1-5
TGTGCCGGATGCAGGGGATCGAACACCGGGGAGCTGTTTTTT	CAGCRGSNTGELFF	14	.	TRBV28	.	TRBJ2-2
TGCGCCAGCAGCCATGGGACAGGGTTCCCTGAAGCTTTCTTT	CASSHGTGFPEAFF	14	TRBD1	TRBV5-1	once	TRBJ1-1
TGTGCCAGCAGTTACTCCCCCCCAAGCGGGAGTTGTTACGAGCAGTACTTC	CASSYSPPSGSCYEQYF	17	TRBD2	TRBV6-7	.	TRBJ2-7
TGTGCCAGCAGGTTCGGGACTCCCTACGAGCAGTACTTC	CASRFGTPYEQYF	13	.	TRBV2	few	TRBJ2-7
TGTGCCAGCAGCTTCCCAGAGGAGTGGGTCACTGAAGCTTTCTTT	CASSFPEEWVTEAFF	15	.	TRBV7-2	.	TRBJ1-1
TGCGCCAGCAGCCAAGCCAGGGCCCCCTGGTATGGCTACACCTTC	CASSQARAPWYGYTF	15	.	TRBV4-3	.	TRBJ1-2
TGTGCCAGCCAGGACAGGAACAACTATGGCTACACCTTC	CASQDRNNYGYTF	13	TRBD1	TRBV28	.	TRBJ1-2